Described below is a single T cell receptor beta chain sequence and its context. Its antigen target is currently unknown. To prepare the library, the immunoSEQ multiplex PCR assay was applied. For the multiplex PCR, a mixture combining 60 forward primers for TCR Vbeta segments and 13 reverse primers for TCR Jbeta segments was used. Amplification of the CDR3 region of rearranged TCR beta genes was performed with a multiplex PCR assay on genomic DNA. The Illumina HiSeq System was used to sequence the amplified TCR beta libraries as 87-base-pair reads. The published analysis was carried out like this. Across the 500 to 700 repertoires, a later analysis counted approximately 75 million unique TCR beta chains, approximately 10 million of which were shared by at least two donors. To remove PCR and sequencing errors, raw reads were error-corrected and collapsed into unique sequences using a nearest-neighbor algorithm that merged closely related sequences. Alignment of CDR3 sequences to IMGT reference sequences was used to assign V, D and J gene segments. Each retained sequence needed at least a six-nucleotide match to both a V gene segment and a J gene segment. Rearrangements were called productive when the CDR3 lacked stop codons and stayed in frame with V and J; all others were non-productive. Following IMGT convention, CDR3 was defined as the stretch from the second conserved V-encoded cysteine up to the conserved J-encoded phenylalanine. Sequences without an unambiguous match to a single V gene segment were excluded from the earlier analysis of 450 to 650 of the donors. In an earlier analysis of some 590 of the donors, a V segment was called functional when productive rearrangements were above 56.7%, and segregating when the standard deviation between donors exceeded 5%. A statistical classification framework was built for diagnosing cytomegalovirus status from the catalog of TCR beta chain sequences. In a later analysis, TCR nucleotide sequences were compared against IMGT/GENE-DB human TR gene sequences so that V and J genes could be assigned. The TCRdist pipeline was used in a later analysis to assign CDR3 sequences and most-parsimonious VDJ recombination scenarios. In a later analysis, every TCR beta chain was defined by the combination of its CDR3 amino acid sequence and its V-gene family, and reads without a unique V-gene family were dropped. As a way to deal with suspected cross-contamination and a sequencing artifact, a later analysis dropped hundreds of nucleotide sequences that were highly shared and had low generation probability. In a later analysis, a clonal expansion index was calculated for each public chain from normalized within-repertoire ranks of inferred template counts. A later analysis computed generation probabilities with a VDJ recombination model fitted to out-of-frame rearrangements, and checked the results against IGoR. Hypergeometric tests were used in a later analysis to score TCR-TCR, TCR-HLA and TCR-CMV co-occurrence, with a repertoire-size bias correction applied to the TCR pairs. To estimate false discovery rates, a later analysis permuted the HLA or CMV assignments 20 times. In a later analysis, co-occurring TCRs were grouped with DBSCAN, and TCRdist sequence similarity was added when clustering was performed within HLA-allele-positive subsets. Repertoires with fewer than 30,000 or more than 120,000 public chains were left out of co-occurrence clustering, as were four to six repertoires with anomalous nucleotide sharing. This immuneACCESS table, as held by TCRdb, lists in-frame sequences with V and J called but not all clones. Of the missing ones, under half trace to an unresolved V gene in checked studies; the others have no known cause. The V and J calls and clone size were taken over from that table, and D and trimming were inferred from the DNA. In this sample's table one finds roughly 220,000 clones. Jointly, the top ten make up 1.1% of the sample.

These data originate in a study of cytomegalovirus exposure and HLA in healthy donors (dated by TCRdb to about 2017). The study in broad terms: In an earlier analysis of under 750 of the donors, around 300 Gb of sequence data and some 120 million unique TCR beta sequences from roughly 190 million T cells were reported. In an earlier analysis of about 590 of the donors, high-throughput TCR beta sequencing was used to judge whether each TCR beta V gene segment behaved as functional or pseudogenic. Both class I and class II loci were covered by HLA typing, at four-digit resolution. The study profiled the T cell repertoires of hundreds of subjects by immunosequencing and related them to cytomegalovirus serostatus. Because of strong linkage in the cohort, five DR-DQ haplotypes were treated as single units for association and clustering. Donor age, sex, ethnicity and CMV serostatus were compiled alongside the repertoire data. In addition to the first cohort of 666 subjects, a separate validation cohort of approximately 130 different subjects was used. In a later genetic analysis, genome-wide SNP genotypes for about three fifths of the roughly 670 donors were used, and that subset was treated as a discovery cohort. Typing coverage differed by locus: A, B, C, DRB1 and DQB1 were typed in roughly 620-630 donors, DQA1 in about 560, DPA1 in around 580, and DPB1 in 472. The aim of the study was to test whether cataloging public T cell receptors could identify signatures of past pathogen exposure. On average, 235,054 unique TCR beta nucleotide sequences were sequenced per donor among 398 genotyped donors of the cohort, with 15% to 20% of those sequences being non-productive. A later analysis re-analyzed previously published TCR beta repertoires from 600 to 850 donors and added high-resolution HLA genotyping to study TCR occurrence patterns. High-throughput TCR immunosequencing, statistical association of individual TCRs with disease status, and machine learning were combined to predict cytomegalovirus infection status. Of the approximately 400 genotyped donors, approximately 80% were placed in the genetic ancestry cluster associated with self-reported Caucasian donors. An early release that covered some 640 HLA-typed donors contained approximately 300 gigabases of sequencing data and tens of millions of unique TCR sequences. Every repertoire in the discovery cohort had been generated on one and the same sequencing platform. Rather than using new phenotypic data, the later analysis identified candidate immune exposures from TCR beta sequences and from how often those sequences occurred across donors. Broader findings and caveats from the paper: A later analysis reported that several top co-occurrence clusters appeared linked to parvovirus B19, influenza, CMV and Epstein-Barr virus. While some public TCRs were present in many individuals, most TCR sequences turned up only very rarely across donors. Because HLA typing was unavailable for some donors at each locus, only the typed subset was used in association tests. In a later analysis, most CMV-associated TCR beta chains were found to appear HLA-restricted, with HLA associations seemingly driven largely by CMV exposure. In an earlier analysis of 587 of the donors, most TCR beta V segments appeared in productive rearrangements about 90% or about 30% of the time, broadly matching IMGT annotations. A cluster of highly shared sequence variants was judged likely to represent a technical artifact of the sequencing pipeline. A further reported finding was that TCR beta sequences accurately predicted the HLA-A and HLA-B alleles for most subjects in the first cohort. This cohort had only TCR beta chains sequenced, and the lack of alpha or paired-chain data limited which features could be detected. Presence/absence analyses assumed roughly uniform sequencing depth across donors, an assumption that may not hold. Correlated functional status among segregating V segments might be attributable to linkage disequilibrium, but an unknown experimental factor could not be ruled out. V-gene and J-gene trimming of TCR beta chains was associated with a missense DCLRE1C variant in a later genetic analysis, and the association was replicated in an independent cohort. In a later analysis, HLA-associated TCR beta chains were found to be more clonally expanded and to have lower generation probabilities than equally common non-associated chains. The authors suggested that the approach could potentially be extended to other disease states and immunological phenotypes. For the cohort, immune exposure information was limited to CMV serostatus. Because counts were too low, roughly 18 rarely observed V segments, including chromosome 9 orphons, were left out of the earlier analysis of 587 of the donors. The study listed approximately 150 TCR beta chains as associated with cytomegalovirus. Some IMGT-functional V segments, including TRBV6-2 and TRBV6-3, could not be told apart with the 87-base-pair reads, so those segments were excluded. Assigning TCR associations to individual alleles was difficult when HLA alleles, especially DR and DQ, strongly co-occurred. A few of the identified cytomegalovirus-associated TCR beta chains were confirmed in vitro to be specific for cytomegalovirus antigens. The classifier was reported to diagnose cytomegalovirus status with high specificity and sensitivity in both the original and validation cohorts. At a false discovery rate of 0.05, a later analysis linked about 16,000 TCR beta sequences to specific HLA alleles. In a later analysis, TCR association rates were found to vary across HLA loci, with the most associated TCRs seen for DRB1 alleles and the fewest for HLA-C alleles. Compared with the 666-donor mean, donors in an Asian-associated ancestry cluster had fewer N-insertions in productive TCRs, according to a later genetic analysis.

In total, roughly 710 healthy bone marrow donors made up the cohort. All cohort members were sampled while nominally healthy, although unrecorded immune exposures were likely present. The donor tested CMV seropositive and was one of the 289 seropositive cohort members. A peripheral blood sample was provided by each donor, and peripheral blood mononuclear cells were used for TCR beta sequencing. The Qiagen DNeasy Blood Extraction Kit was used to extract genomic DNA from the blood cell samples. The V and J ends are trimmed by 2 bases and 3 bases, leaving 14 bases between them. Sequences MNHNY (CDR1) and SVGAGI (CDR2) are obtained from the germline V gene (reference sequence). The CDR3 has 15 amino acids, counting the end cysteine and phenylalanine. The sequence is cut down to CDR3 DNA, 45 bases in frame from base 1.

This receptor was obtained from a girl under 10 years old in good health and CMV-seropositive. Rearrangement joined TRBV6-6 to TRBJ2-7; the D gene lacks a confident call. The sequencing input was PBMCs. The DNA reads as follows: TGTGCCAGCAGTTACCTAGGCAGTAGGCTCTACGAGCAGTACTTC. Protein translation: CASSYLGSRLYEQYF.